These 32 T cell receptor beta chains came from one sample sequenced in a study of control samples from healthy donors and cancer patients. Repertoires were generated with immunoSEQ multiplex PCR, while TCRdb's copy carries only in-frame clones and drops some. The data hold about 80,000 clones, with 88% observed a single time. Specimen: blood. The receptors were gathered from a woman between 50 and 59 years old in good health.

V usage is TRBV3-1 (or the pseudogene TRBV3-2) and J usage is TRBJ1-2, with D hard to call. Germline values: CDR1 LGHDT, CDR2 YNNKEL (reference sequence). V lost 2 bases and J 2 bases, leaving 9 bases between the germline ends. This CDR3 comprises 14 residues. The CDR3 coding sequence is TGTGCCAGCAGCCAACCCCCGGAAAACTATGGCTACACCTTC. This encodes CASSQPPENYGYTF.

The chain carries TRBV20-1 and TRBJ2-1, with no clear D. The CDR3 has 14 residues. Between the trimmed V and J ends, which lost 3 bases and 3 bases, there was a span of 12 bases. Germline V gives CDR1 DFQATT, CDR2 SNEGSKA (reference sequence). The CDR3 loop is CSASRTTGYNEQFF. The DNA for the CDR3 is TGCAGTGCTAGTCGCACAACCGGCTACAATGAGCAGTTCTTC.

The chain recombines TRBV6-5 with TRBJ2-7, with D hard to call. The V gene's germline CDR1 is MNHEY and CDR2 SVGAGI. The CDR3 extends over 13 amino acids. The germline V and J ends were trimmed by 4 bases and 2 bases, with 9 bases remaining between them. DNA for the CDR3: TGTGCCAGCAGTTCGACGGTTACCTACGAGCAGTACTTC. The encoded protein is CASSSTVTYEQYF.

The genes are TRBV2 and TRBJ1-1; D is undetermined. V gave up 6 bases and J gave up 3 bases, with 8 bases separating them. CDR3 length: 12 amino acids. From germline, CDR1 is SNHLY and CDR2 FYNNEI. Written as DNA, the CDR3 is TGTGCCAGCAGGCGCGGGGACACTGAAGCTTTCTTT. Translated, it gives CASRRGDTEAFF.

This clone was picked up one time. This CDR3 reads CASSFALGLEEQYF. The CDR3 nucleotides read TGCGCCAGCAGCTTCGCCTTAGGACTAGAGGAGCAGTACTTC. The chain recombines TRBV5-1 with TRBJ2-7; TRBD2 agrees at 7 bases. The CDR3 contains 14 residues. V dropped 2 bases and J dropped 7; count of bases not matched to a gene: 9. Germline V lookup: CDR1 SGHRS, CDR2 YFSETQ.

The chain combines TRBV6-5 with TRBJ2-7, with D possibly TRBD1 on 5 matching bases. Germline CDR1 reads MNHEY; CDR2 reads SVGAGI. With 5 bases removed from V and 1 base from J, the gap between germline ends came to 12 bases. CDR3 length: 14 residues. For the CDR3, the DNA is TGTGCCAGCAGTAAGCTGGACACTTCCTACGAGCAGTACTTC. It codes for CASSKLDTSYEQYF.

The gene calls are TRBV7-9 and TRBJ2-3; D is undetermined. The germline V and J ends were trimmed by 2 bases and 4 bases, with 13 bases remaining between them. The germline V gene encodes CDR1 SEHNR and CDR2 FQNEAQ (reference sequence). CDR3 length: 15 amino acids. CDR3 in amino acids: CASSLTRVGADTQYF. The CDR3 nucleotides read TGTGCCAGCAGCTTAACCCGGGTTGGCGCAGATACGCAGTATTTT.

This clone was seen a single time. The rearrangement uses TRBV5-1 and TRBJ2-3, with 7 bases fitting TRBD1. The CDR3 has 15 residues. V lost 4 bases, J lost 0 bases, and 5 bases stayed unmatched. The germline CDR1 and CDR2 sequences are SGHRS and YFSETQ. The CDR3 spells CASSAGTASTDTQYF. The CDR3 bases are TGCGCCAGCAGCGCAGGGACAGCTAGCACAGATACGCAGTATTTT.

Regarding this clone: The same CDR3 is also encoded by other DNA sequences in this sample. The chain carries TRBV6-5 and TRBJ1-2; TRBD1 matches 7 bases. The V gene end was trimmed by 1 base and the J gene end by 6 bases; junction bases not matched to a gene: 11. This CDR3 comprises 16 residues. The germline V gene has CDR1 MNHEY and CDR2 SVGAGI. The CDR3 nucleotides are TGTGCCAGCAGTTACTACACCCAAGACAGGGAAGATGGCTACACCTTC. It is translated as CASSYYTQDREDGYTF.

This clone showed up just a few times. The rearrangement links TRBV10-3 to TRBJ2-7; D is possibly TRBD2 (5 bases). V lost 11 bases to trimming and J lost 3 bases, with 14 bases between them. CDR3 length: 12 amino acids. Per the germline V gene, CDR1 is ENHRY and CDR2 is SYGVKD. The CDR3 DNA follows: TGTGCCGTTAAAGGCACTAGCTACGAGCAGTACTTC. This codes for CAVKGTSYEQYF.

V and J are TRBV6-5 and TRBJ1-1; 8 nucleotides align to TRBD1. Germline V lookup: CDR1 MNHEY, CDR2 SVGAGI. This CDR3 is 13 amino acids long. J gave up 5 bases and V 9 bases, and 8 bases lay outside the gene matches. As DNA, the CDR3 is TGTGCCAGTCACGGACAGGGAGAGACTGAAGCTTTCTTT. Translating it yields CASHGQGETEAFF.

The chain is built from TRBV20-1 and TRBJ2-7; D call uncertain. Germline CDR1 is DFQATT and CDR2 is SNEGSKA (reference sequence). The CDR3 has 11 amino acids. The V and J ends lost 0 bases and 6 bases respectively, with 6 bases between them. The CDR3 is CSARDSFEQYF. The CDR3 DNA sequence: TGCAGTGCTAGAGATTCTTTCGAGCAGTACTTC.

The rearrangement links TRBV29-1 to TRBJ1-2; no reliable D call. V was shortened by 4 bases and J by 4 bases, with 19 bases between the two germline ends. CDR3 length equals 15 residues. CDR1 SQVTM and CDR2 ANQGSEA come from the germline V gene. CDR3 nucleotides: TGCAGCGTTGCGAGCCAAGCCGGCCTTCCCTATGGCTACACCTTC. This encodes CSVASQAGLPYGYTF.

This chain links TRBV2 with TRBJ1-5, with 10 bases fitting TRBD1. J gave up 4 bases and V 5 bases, and 5 bases lay outside the gene matches. Per the germline V gene, CDR1 is SNHLY and CDR2 is FYNNEI. This CDR3 spans 15 amino acids. The CDR3 DNA reads as TGTGCCAGCAGTCTACAGGGACAGGGGAATCAGCCCCAGCATTTT. Amino acids: CASSLQGQGNQPQHF.

This clone was seen a single time. The rearrangement uses TRBV2 and TRBJ1-5, with D possibly being TRBD1 (6 bases). CDR1 SNHLY and CDR2 FYNNEI come from the germline V gene. This CDR3 spans 16 amino acids. V lost 2 bases to trimming and J lost 1 base, with 12 bases between them. The CDR3 loop reads CASSERGGRSNQPQHF. CDR3 nucleotide sequence: TGTGCCAGCAGTGAAAGAGGGGGACGGAGCAATCAGCCCCAGCATTTT.

This chain uses TRBV2 with TRBJ2-4; 7 bases fit TRBD1. V was pared by 5 bases and J by 0 bases, with 1 base of the junction left unmatched. The V gene's germline CDR1 is SNHLY and CDR2 FYNNEI. The CDR3 length is 14 residues. For the CDR3, the DNA is TGTGCCAGCAGTACAGGGGTAGCCAAAAACATTCAGTACTTC. It specifies CASSTGVAKNIQYF.

The chain recombines TRBV3-1 (or the pseudogene TRBV3-2) with TRBJ1-6, with 8 nucleotides matching TRBD1. Germline values: CDR1 LGHDT, CDR2 YNNKEL (reference sequence). CDR3 size: 15 residues. Unmatched junction bases numbered 1, after V lost 1 base and J lost 5 bases. DNA of the CDR3: TGTGCCAGCAGCCAAGGGACAGGGCATAATTCACCCCTCCACTTT. Translated, it gives CASSQGTGHNSPLHF.

The genes are TRBV20-1 and TRBJ2-7; D not certain. The length of the CDR3 is 11 residues. Trimming removed 6 bases from V and 6 bases from J, with 12 bases in between. Germline loops: CDR1 DFQATT, CDR2 SNEGSKA (reference sequence). The CDR3 sequence is CSAGSPAEQYF. In DNA, the CDR3 is TGCAGTGCCGGCTCACCGGCCGAGCAGTACTTC.

The genes are TRBV5-5 and TRBJ2-2; D gene ambiguous. Germline CDR1 and CDR2: SGHKS and YYEKEE (reference sequence). The V end was cut by 1 base, the J end by 4 bases, with 5 bases between. This CDR3 is 13 amino acids long. CDR3 bases: TGTGCCAGCAGCTTGTTACTCACCGGGGAGCTGTTTTTT. As protein: CASSLLLTGELFF.

This clone was seen once. Other DNA sequences in the same sample also yield this CDR3. V and J are TRBV20-1 and TRBJ2-3; a possible D gene is TRBD2 (5 bases). This CDR3 spans 11 amino acids. Germline lookup yields CDR1 DFQATT and CDR2 SNEGSKA (reference sequence). Trimming shortened V by 3 bases and J by 6 bases, and 7 bases separated the two germline ends. The CDR3 DNA reads as TGCAGTGCTAGGGGGAGTGATACGCAGTATTTT. As protein: CSARGSDTQYF.

The rearrangement joins TRBV6-6 to TRBJ2-7; D gene unclear. This CDR3 has 12 amino acids. V lost 10 bases, J lost 1 base, and 11 bases lay in between. Per germline, CDR1 MNHNY and CDR2 SVGAGI (reference sequence). This CDR3 is CATKTRSYEQYF. CDR3 nucleotides: TGTGCCACCAAGACCCGATCCTACGAGCAGTACTTC.

This chain joins TRBV9 and TRBJ2-7; D is ambiguous. This CDR3 has 14 residues. Trimming cost V 4 bases and J 4 bases, with 15 bases left between them. CDR1 SGDLS and CDR2 YYNGEE come from the germline V gene. CDR3 in DNA: TGTGCCAGCAGCATAACAACTAATGGGTACGAGCAGTACTTC. Amino acid sequence: CASSITTNGYEQYF.

The chain links TRBV15 to TRBJ2-1; TRBD1 agrees at 12 bases. Per the germline V gene, CDR1 is LNHNV and CDR2 is YYDKDF (reference sequence). CDR3 size: 13 residues. V lost 5 bases and J lost 9; bases outside the gene matches: 2. CDR3 sequence: CATSRDRGLEQFF. The CDR3, as DNA: TGTGCCACCAGCCGGGACAGGGGGCTTGAGCAGTTCTTC.

This chain connects TRBV6-5 to TRBJ1-2; 10 bases align to TRBD1. The CDR3 spans 11 residues. The V segment lost 10 bases and the J segment 7 bases; nucleotides outside the gene matches: 3. Germline V gene lookup returns CDR1 MNHEY and CDR2 SVGAGI. The CDR3 coding sequence is TGTGCCACCCGGACAGGGGGTGGCTACACCTTC. This translates into CATRTGGGYTF.

The rearrangement joins TRBV13 to TRBJ1-2; D might be TRBD1 (5 bases). This CDR3 has 18 amino acids. Trimming removed 0 bases at V and 3 bases at J, with 20 bases between. The germline gives CDR1 PRHDT, CDR2 FYEKMQ (reference sequence). The CDR3 here is CASSLGSRPAGADYGYTF. The CDR3, as DNA: TGTGCCAGCAGCTTAGGGAGTCGCCCGGCTGGGGCGGACTATGGCTACACCTTC.

The chain is built from TRBV27 and TRBJ2-2; 9 bases match TRBD1. Germline V gene lookup returns CDR1 MNHEY and CDR2 SMNVEV (reference sequence). V lost 7 bases and J lost 3; bases outside the gene matches: 9. The CDR3 runs 16 residues. The CDR3 loop is CASTSWGTGHTGELFF. In nucleotides, the CDR3 is TGTGCCAGCACCTCTTGGGGGACAGGGCACACCGGGGAGCTGTTTTTT.

The chain has TRBV25-1 and TRBJ1-1; D perhaps matches TRBD1 (6 bases). The CDR3 sequence is 14 residues long. V lost 7 bases and J lost 3, with 15 bases in between. The germline gives CDR1 MGHDK, CDR2 SYGVNS. CDR3 residues: CASMPRQVDTEAFF. The CDR3 DNA follows: TGTGCCAGCATGCCTAGACAGGTGGACACTGAAGCTTTCTTT. Based on the CDR3 plus reference TRBV25-1 and TRBJ1-1, the full variable domain is EADIYQTPRYLVIGTGKKITLECSQTMGHDKMYWYQQDPGMELHLIHYSYGVNSTEKGDLSSESTVSRIRTEHFPLTLESARPSHTSQYLCASMPRQVDTEAFFGQGTRLTVV.

V and J are TRBV11-2 and TRBJ2-2, with a tentative D call TRBD1 (6 bases). This CDR3 region has 12 residues. Germline CDR1 SGHAT, CDR2 FQNNGV. The V gene lost 6 bases and the J gene lost 7 bases, with 9 bases spanning the gap. CDR3 DNA: TGTGCCAGCAGATCGGACAGCGGGGAGCTGTTTTTT. It codes for CASRSDSGELFF.

This clone came up once. The J gene is TRBJ1-3, the V gene TRBV6-1; tentative D call: TRBD1 (5 bases). The CDR3 is made up of 18 amino acids. Germline CDR1 and CDR2: MNHNS and SASEGT. V shed 4 bases and J shed 0 bases, with 19 bases lying between them. CDR3 DNA sequence: TGTGCCAGCAGTGTGGTGCCAGGGACTTACGGCTCTGGAAACACCATATATTTT. The encoded protein is CASSVVPGTYGSGNTIYF.

The rearrangement links TRBV9 to TRBJ2-1, with no clear D. The length of the CDR3 is 14 residues. Germline V gives CDR1 SGDLS, CDR2 YYNGEE. V was cut by 2 bases and J by 4 bases, with 10 bases left in between. CDR3 sequence reads: CASSVSLGYNEQFF. DNA for the CDR3: TGTGCCAGCAGCGTTTCTCTGGGGTACAATGAGCAGTTCTTC. Together with reference TRBV9 and TRBJ2-1, the CDR3 gives the full variable domain: DSGVTQTPKHLITATGQRVTLRCSPRSGDLSVYWYQQSLDQGLQFLIQYYNGEERAKGNILERFSAQQFPDLHSELNLSSLELGDSALYFCASSVSLGYNEQFFGPGTRLTVL.

The J gene is TRBJ1-3, the V gene TRBV6-5; 9 bases fit TRBD1. Germline lookup yields CDR1 MNHEY and CDR2 SVGAGI. Germline trimming cut 10 bases from V and 4 bases from J; bases unmatched to any gene: 8. The CDR3 covers 14 residues. The CDR3 nucleotides read TGTGCCATCCAACAGGGGGCTTTAGGAAACACCATATATTTT. Protein sequence: CAIQQGALGNTIYF.

The chain joins TRBV6-5 to TRBJ2-6; D uncertain. The germline V gene has CDR1 MNHEY and CDR2 SVGAGI. Trimming stripped 9 bases from V and 4 bases from J, with 10 bases between. CDR3 length: 13 residues. This CDR3 reads CASVIPGANVLTF. DNA of the CDR3: TGTGCCAGTGTAATCCCGGGGGCCAACGTCCTGACTTTC.